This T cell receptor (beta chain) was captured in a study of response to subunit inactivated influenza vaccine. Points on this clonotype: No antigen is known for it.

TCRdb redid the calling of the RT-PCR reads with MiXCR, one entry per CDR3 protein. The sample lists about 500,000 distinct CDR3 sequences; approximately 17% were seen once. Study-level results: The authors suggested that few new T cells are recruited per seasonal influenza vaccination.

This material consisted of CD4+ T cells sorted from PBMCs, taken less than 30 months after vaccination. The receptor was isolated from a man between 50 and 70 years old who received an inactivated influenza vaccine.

CDR3 residues: CASSSGLSEQYF. The CDR3 DNA reads as TGTGCCAGCAGTTCCGGGCTGAGCGAGCAGTACTTC. This rearrangement joins TRBV6-5 to TRBJ2-7; no reliable D call. V was shortened by 4 bases and J by 6 bases, with 10 bases between the two germline ends. The CDR3 length is 12 residues. Germline CDR1 MNHEY, CDR2 SVGAGI.